Listed here are 24 T cell receptor beta chains from one sample, sequenced in a study of control samples from healthy donors and cancer patients. The assay was immunoSEQ multiplex PCR, and TCRdb's table has in-frame clones only and misses some. The table records fewer than 200,000 clones, 70% to 90% of them present only once. Sequenced sample: blood. The receptors shown here come from a woman in her twenties or thirties in good health.

This clone was seen once. The chain combines TRBV6-5 with TRBJ1-2; 8 nucleotides align to TRBD1. This CDR3 is 13 amino acids long. Germline trimming cut 5 bases from V and 7 bases from J; bases unmatched to any gene: 6. CDR1 and CDR2 from the germline V gene are MNHEY and SVGAGI. In DNA, the CDR3 is TGTGCCAGCAGTCCCCGGGACAGGAGTGGCTACACCTTC. Translating gives CASSPRDRSGYTF.

This sequence joins TRBV18 and TRBJ2-1; 8 nucleotides agree with TRBD1. The junction had 7 bases not matched to a gene; V was cut back by 1 base and J by 8 bases. The CDR3 sequence is 15 residues long. Germline V CDR1 and CDR2: KGHSH, LQKENI. This chain's CDR3 is CASSPRQGNSDEQFF. Written as DNA, the CDR3 is TGTGCCAGCTCACCACGACAGGGGAACTCCGATGAGCAGTTCTTC. Drawing the rest from reference TRBV18 and TRBJ2-1, the complete variable domain is NAGVMQNPRHLVRRRGQEARLRCSPMKGHSHVYWYRQLPEEGLKFMVYLQKENIIDESGMPKERFSAEFPKEGPSILRIQQVVRGDSAAYFCASSPRQGNSDEQFFGPGTRLTVL.

The J gene is TRBJ2-1, the V gene TRBV12-3 or TRBV12-4; D may be TRBD2 (5 bases). The V end was cut by 8 bases, the J end by 3 bases, with 11 bases between. This CDR3 comprises 13 residues. The CDR3 here is CASSEGFYNEQFF. In nucleotides, the CDR3 is TGTGCCAGCTCCGAGGGTTTCTACAATGAGCAGTTCTTC.

The chain couples TRBV7-9 to TRBJ1-4; D is unresolved. Germline V gene lookup returns CDR1 SEHNR and CDR2 FQNEAQ (reference sequence). Between the trimmed V and J ends, which lost 3 bases and 8 bases, there was a span of 13 bases. The CDR3 runs to 14 residues. The CDR3: CASSLGGNGEKLFF. The CDR3, as DNA: TGTGCCAGCAGCTTGGGAGGTAATGGGGAAAAACTGTTTTTT.

The chain couples TRBV25-1 to TRBJ1-4; 7 bases line up with TRBD1. V gave up 4 bases and J gave up 4 bases; unmatched junction bases: 12. Germline V lookup: CDR1 MGHDK, CDR2 SYGVNS. The length of the CDR3 is 17 residues. The CDR3, as DNA: TGTGCCAGCAGTGTTCTTGGTTCGGGACAGCTTAATGAAAAACTGTTTTTT. It translates to CASSVLGSGQLNEKLFF. The full variable domain, its missing parts supplied by reference TRBV25-1 and TRBJ1-4, is EADIYQTPRYLVIGTGKKITLECSQTMGHDKMYWYQQDPGMELHLIHYSYGVNSTEKGDLSSESTVSRIRTEHFPLTLESARPSHTSQYLCASSVLGSGQLNEKLFFGSGTQLSVL.

The chain uses TRBV14 and TRBJ2-7, with D perhaps TRBD1 (6 bases). Germline values: CDR1 SGHDN, CDR2 FVKESK. The CDR3 totals 15 residues. V was pared by 1 base and J by 2 bases, with 12 bases between. The CDR3 region is CASSQGITGTYEQYF. The CDR3 DNA reads as TGTGCCAGCAGCCAAGGCATTACAGGGACCTACGAGCAGTACTTC.

The chain employs TRBV27 and TRBJ1-2; TRBD1 matches 10 bases. The CDR3 is 14 residues long. V dropped 3 bases and J dropped 5; count of bases not matched to a gene: 3. Germline V gene lookup returns CDR1 MNHEY and CDR2 SMNVEV (reference sequence). The CDR3 DNA reads as TGTGCCAGCAGTTTTGGGACAGGGGAGTATGGCTACACCTTC. Translation gives CASSFGTGEYGYTF.

The chain is built from TRBV7-2 and TRBJ2-2, with D uncertain. The V gene's germline CDR1 is SGHTA and CDR2 FQGNSA. V lost 2 bases and J lost 0, with 4 bases in between. There are 14 residues in the CDR3. CDR3 in amino acids: CASSLLANTGELFF. CDR3 nucleotides: TGTGCCAGCAGCTTACTGGCGAACACCGGGGAGCTGTTTTTT.

V and J are TRBV4-2 and TRBJ2-5, with D hard to call. Germline CDR1 and CDR2: LGHNA and YNFKEQ. The CDR3 has 13 amino acids. The V and J ends lost 1 base and 5 bases respectively, with 8 bases between them. The CDR3 DNA is TGTGCCAGCAGCCAAGGGACCCGCGAGACCCAGTACTTC. Translation: CASSQGTRETQYF.

This sequence joins TRBV19 and TRBJ2-3; the match to TRBD1 covers 10 bases. Trimming removed 3 bases from V and 3 bases from J; junction bases left unmatched: 3. The CDR3 consists of 15 residues. Germline lookup yields CDR1 LNHDA and CDR2 SQIVND (reference sequence). The CDR3, as DNA: TGTGCCAGTAGTATTTGGGGACAGGGGACAGATACGCAGTATTTT. Amino acid sequence: CASSIWGQGTDTQYF.

The chain couples TRBV10-3 to TRBJ2-7, with 8 bases aligning to TRBD1. Trimming at V came to 8 bases and at J to 0 bases, leaving 6 bases not matched to a gene. The CDR3 loop spans 14 amino acids. Germline loops: CDR1 ENHRY, CDR2 SYGVKD. The CDR3 loop is CAIQVGTGSYEQYF. CDR3 sequence (DNA): TGTGCCATCCAGGTCGGGACAGGCTCCTACGAGCAGTACTTC.

The chain joins TRBV18 to TRBJ2-5; TRBD1 might be the D (5 bases). CDR3 length: 16 amino acids. Trimming removed 0 bases at V and 1 base at J, with 12 bases between. Germline CDR1 is KGHSH and CDR2 is LQKENI. The CDR3 loop is CASSPPQGSLQETQYF. DNA of the CDR3: TGTGCCAGCTCACCACCCCAGGGTTCCCTCCAAGAGACCCAGTACTTC.

This clone occurred a few times. The chain employs TRBV28 and TRBJ1-4; TRBD1 might be the D (6 bases). V was trimmed by 6 bases and J by 11 bases, leaving 22 bases between them. Germline V gene data show CDR1 as MDHEN and CDR2 as SYDVKM. This CDR3 is 15 amino acids long. The CDR3 loop reads CASRDPGTPQWKLFF. The DNA for the CDR3 is TGTGCCAGCAGGGATCCCGGGACACCCCAGTGGAAACTGTTTTTT.

The V and J genes are TRBV5-1 and TRBJ2-2; D perhaps matches TRBD1 (6 bases). CDR1 is SGHRS, CDR2 YFSETQ, per germline. The CDR3 runs 14 residues. Trimming shortened V by 4 bases and J by 1 base, and 8 bases separated the two germline ends. The CDR3, as DNA: TGCGCCAGCAGCCCGGGACAGAACACCGGGGAGCTGTTTTTT. Translation: CASSPGQNTGELFF.

This chain links TRBV5-1 with TRBJ1-6; no clear D gene. The CDR3 loop spans 23 amino acids. The ends were cut back, 0 bases at V and 0 bases at J, with 28 bases in the middle. CDR1 is SGHRS, CDR2 YFSETQ, per germline. The CDR3 loop is CASSLEDMSDKGNPSSYNSPLHF. CDR3 bases: TGCGCCAGCAGCTTGGAGGATATGAGTGATAAAGGAAATCCGAGCTCCTATAATTCACCCCTCCACTTT.

This chain uses TRBV5-6 with TRBJ2-5; D may be TRBD1 or TRBD2 (5 bases each). The CDR3 has 16 amino acids. The germline V gene encodes CDR1 SGHDT and CDR2 YYEEEE. Trimming cost V 5 bases and J 0 bases, with 17 bases left between them. CDR3 DNA sequence: TGTGCCAGCAGAGGACGGGACGGTTGGTACCAAGAGACCCAGTACTTC. It codes for CASRGRDGWYQETQYF.

The rearrangement uses TRBV28 and TRBJ1-4; 9 positions agree with TRBD1. The J segment lost 5 bases and the V segment lost 5 bases, leaving 9 bases of the junction unmatched. The CDR3 length is 16 residues. Germline CDR1 MDHEN, CDR2 SYDVKM. The CDR3 reads CASSINRGRRNEKLFF. The CDR3 DNA sequence: TGTGCCAGCAGTATCAACAGGGGGCGACGCAATGAAAAACTGTTTTTT. Looking up the rest from reference TRBV28 and TRBJ1-4 gives the full variable domain: DVKVTQSSRYLVKRTGEKVFLECVQDMDHENMFWYRQDPGLGLRLIYFSYDVKMKEKGDIPEGYSVSREKKERFSLILESASTNQTSMYLCASSINRGRRNEKLFFGSGTQLSVL.

The genes are TRBV2 and TRBJ1-1, with TRBD1 matching 8 bases. Germline CDR1 is SNHLY and CDR2 is FYNNEI. The CDR3 is 15 amino acids. Unmatched junction bases numbered 7, after V lost 6 bases and J lost 1 base. Here the CDR3 reads CASRPGQGPNTEAFF. CDR3 nucleotide sequence: TGTGCCAGCAGGCCCGGACAGGGACCGAACACTGAAGCTTTCTTT.

This chain joins TRBV13 and TRBJ2-3; 10 nucleotides align to TRBD1. V lost 4 bases and J lost 2; bases outside the gene matches: 3. The CDR3 spans 15 residues. Germline CDR1 reads PRHDT; CDR2 reads FYEKMQ (reference sequence). The DNA for the CDR3 is TGTGCCAGCAGCTGGGGACAGGGGCTCACAGATACGCAGTATTTT. This translates into CASSWGQGLTDTQYF.

V gene TRBV7-8 combines with J gene TRBJ1-2, with D maybe TRBD1 (5 bases). The ends were cut back, 0 bases at V and 5 bases at J, with 13 bases in the middle. The length of the CDR3 is 15 residues. CDR1 and CDR2 from the germline V gene are SGHVS and FQNEAQ. The CDR3 here is CASSLAPRVGYGYTF. As DNA, the CDR3 is TGTGCCAGCAGCTTAGCTCCCAGGGTTGGATATGGCTACACCTTC.

V usage is TRBV10-3 and J usage is TRBJ1-1; D gene uncertain. This CDR3 is built from 15 residues. Germline V gene data show CDR1 as ENHRY and CDR2 as SYGVKD. V lost 3 bases, J lost 0 bases, and 11 bases lay in between. CDR3 in amino acids: CAISDPATVNTEAFF. CDR3 DNA sequence: TGTGCCATCAGTGATCCCGCCACAGTGAACACTGAAGCTTTCTTT.

A note on this clone: The sample carries other DNA sequences with the same CDR3. The V call is TRBV6-5, the J call TRBJ2-6; the match to TRBD2 covers 7 bases. Germline trimming cut 5 bases from V and 2 bases from J; bases unmatched to any gene: 3. The CDR3 spans 15 residues. CDR1 is MNHEY, CDR2 SVGAGI, per germline. The CDR3 sequence is CASSPRGAGANVLTF. The CDR3 bases are TGTGCCAGCAGTCCCCGGGGGGCTGGGGCCAACGTCCTGACTTTC.

The chain uses TRBV28 and TRBJ2-7; TRBD2 matches at 7 bases. V dropped 4 bases and J dropped 4; count of bases not matched to a gene: 4. Germline-derived CDR1 and CDR2 are MDHEN and SYDVKM. The CDR3 contains 13 residues. This CDR3 reads CASSSQRGYEQYF. Written as DNA, the CDR3 is TGTGCCAGCAGTTCACAGCGGGGTTACGAGCAGTACTTC.

V usage is TRBV4-1 and J usage is TRBJ2-1, with TRBD1 matching over 8 bases. The CDR3 loop spans 18 amino acids. V dropped 4 bases and J dropped 4; count of bases not matched to a gene: 15. Germline loops: CDR1 MGHRA, CDR2 YSYEKL. The CDR3 DNA reads as TGCGCCAGCAGCCGCCTCCTCCAGGGGGCCGGAGAGTACAATGAGCAGTTCTTC. Residues: CASSRLLQGAGEYNEQFF.